The clone carrying this T cell receptor (beta chain) was counted a single time. Authors' data handling: Estimates of nucleated cell counts were drawn from the amplification of reference gene primers. Measured with immunoSEQ multiplex PCR; TCRdb has only the in-frame clones, and not every one. Clone size and V and J calls were adopted from that table, with D and trimming inferred from the DNA. The sample has hundreds of thousands of clones; 80% to 90% are singletons. The germline V and J ends were trimmed by 4 bases and 5 bases, with 15 bases remaining between them. From germline, CDR1 is SGHRS and CDR2 YFSETQ. CDR3 size: 14 residues. These data belong to a study of blood T cell repertoires in COVID-19. Study-level background: Samples taken during acute and convalescent COVID-19 were collected in the United States, Italy and Spain.

Participant age was roughly 18 to 89 years, and participants resided in 25 or so US areas. V usage is TRBV5-1 and J usage is TRBJ1-2; D unclear. The source of this sequence is a man aged 18 to 30 who had recovered from COVID-19. The sequencing input was PBMCs or T cells enriched from blood (not recorded which). The CDR3, as DNA: TGCGCCAGCAGCACAAACTTTGGGGAGTATGGCTACACCTTC. It codes for CASSTNFGEYGYTF.